This T cell receptor beta chain comes out of a study of blood T cell repertoires in COVID-19. About the study: The origin of the acute and convalescent COVID-19 samples was the United States, Italy and Spain.

In terms of age and location, participants ranged from roughly 18 to 100 years and lived in fewer than 30 US areas. Participant reports of clinical history set cohort assignment. Cohort 3 recovered donors had two negative PCRs, clearance, or symptom resolution. The protocol was immunoSEQ multiplex PCR, while the TCRdb copy is restricted to in-frame clones and leaves out a portion. The top ten clones hold 1.9% of a sample with approximately 230,000 clones, 75% to 95% of them seen once. The germline V gene has CDR1 MGHRA and CDR2 YSYEKL. The CDR3 is 15 residues long. V gave up 0 bases and J gave up 9 bases; unmatched junction bases: 10.

V usage is TRBV4-1 and J usage is TRBJ1-1; TRBD1 aligns across 7 bases. The material sequenced was PBMCs or T cells enriched from blood (not recorded which). The receptor was derived from a woman aged 18-29 years who had recovered from COVID-19. CDR3 sequence reads: CASSQDPPPGGKAFF. The CDR3 nucleotides are TGCGCCAGCAGCCAAGATCCACCCCCAGGGGGGAAAGCTTTCTTT.